Listed below are T cell receptor beta chains from one sample, sequenced in a study of OX40 agonist ivuxolimab in advanced cancers. Method: immunoSEQ multiplex PCR; TCRdb's copy keeps in-frame clones and lacks some. Of roughly 90,000 clones in the sample, around 90% were seen once. The sample here was CD4+ or CD8+ T cells sorted from blood, taken in a trial of the OX40 agonist ivuxolimab. The receptors shown here come from an adult with an advanced solid tumor such as melanoma, head and neck, liver or kidney cancer. CDR3s include the opening cysteine and the closing phenylalanine or tryptophan. A D gene is named only where the DNA matches it firmly. A row's size may be missing; if present it is once, few, many or a size class.

>NA|TRBV4-1|NA|15|TRBJ1-5
TGCGCCAGCAGCCTCCCGGTGGGAAGGCGGCAGCCCCAGCATTTT
CASSLPVGRRQPQHF
>NA|TRBV6-1|NA|12|TRBJ2-1
TGTGCCACCGCTGAGTCCTACAATGAGCAGTTCTTC
CATAESYNEQFF
>NA|TRBV7-2|once|13|TRBJ1-5
TGTGCCAGCAGCCGGGATCTCAATCAGCCCCAGCATTTT
CASSRDLNQPQHF
>NA|TRBV19|NA|16|TRBJ1-5
TGTGCCAGTAGTGGGCAGGGAGGGGTAAGCAATCAGCCCCAGCATTTT
CASSGQGGVSNQPQHF
>NA|TRBV14|NA|14|TRBJ2-1
TGTGCCAGCAGCCGTGTCGAGGTGTACAATGAGCAGTTCTTC
CASSRVEVYNEQFF
>NA|TRBV6-1|NA|14|TRBJ1-1
TGTGCCAGCCTCGTTACCTTAGATGGCACTGAAGCTTTCTTT
CASLVTLDGTEAFF
>NA|TRBV5-1|NA|14|TRBJ1-1
TGCGCCAGCAGCATTGACACTGGGGGCACTGAAGCTTTCTTT
CASSIDTGGTEAFF
>NA|TRBV5-1|NA|16|TRBJ2-5
TGCGCCAGCAGCTTGTTGGGTTTAGGGGCACGGGAGACCCAGTACTTC
CASSLLGLGARETQYF
>NA|TRBV7-9|once|15|TRBJ1-6
TGTGCCAGCAGCCTCCGTTCGGGGGCAGATTCACCCCTCCACTTT
CASSLRSGADSPLHF
>NA|TRBV6-1|NA|13|TRBJ1-5
TGTGCCAGCAGCCCGGACCCCGGCGGGGCCCAGCATTTT
CASSPDPGGAQHF
>TRBD1|TRBV6-6|once|13|TRBJ1-1
TGTGCCAGCAGAATGGACAGGGGGACTGAAGCTTTCTTT
CASRMDRGTEAFF
>NA|TRBV7-2|NA|13|TRBJ2-7
TGTGCCAGCAGCTTAGCGTTCCTCTACGAGCAGTACTTC
CASSLAFLYEQYF
>NA|TRBV7-2|few|13|TRBJ2-5
TGTGCCAGCAGCCTGGAGAGGGACGGGACCCAGTACTTC
CASSLERDGTQYF
>TRBD1|TRBV9|NA|19|TRBJ1-2
TGTGCCAGCAGCTCCACACCCGGAGGACAGGGGTCCACTAACTATGGCTACACCTTC
CASSSTPGGQGSTNYGYTF
>NA|TRBV5-1|NA|13|TRBJ1-1
TGCGCCAGCAGCTTGGACGTGAACACTGAAGCTTTCTTT
CASSLDVNTEAFF
>TRBD1|TRBV5-1|NA|16|TRBJ1-3
TGCGCCAGCAGCTTCGGACAGGGGGCGGCAGGAAACACCATATATTTT
CASSFGQGAAGNTIYF
>NA|TRBV19|NA|14|TRBJ2-7
TGTGCCAGTTCAGACCGAATCGCCTCCTACGAGCAGTACTTC
CASSDRIASYEQYF
>NA|TRBV6-5|NA|15|TRBJ1-5
TGTGCCAGCAGTTACGGGGGGGGAAGCAATCAGCCCCAGCATTTT
CASSYGGGSNQPQHF
>TRBD2|TRBV7-9|NA|17|TRBJ2-1
TGTGCCAGCAGCTTAGGCGGGGGGTTCAGCTCCTACAATGAGCAGTTCTTC
CASSLGGGFSSYNEQFF
>TRBD1|TRBV27|NA|18|TRBJ2-6
TGTGCCAGCAGTTTGCGACAGGGGTTTTCCTCTGGGGCCAACGTCCTGACTTTC
CASSLRQGFSSGANVLTF
>NA|TRBV6-1|NA|13|TRBJ1-4
TGTGCCAGCAGTGAAGCCCGGGATGAAAAACTGTTTTTT
CASSEARDEKLFF
>NA|TRBV5-1|NA|14|TRBJ2-1
TGCGCCAGCAGCTTCTTGGGGACCCAAAATGAGCAGTTCTTC
CASSFLGTQNEQFF
>NA|TRBV27|NA|15|TRBJ1-2
TGTGCCAGCAGTTTATTGCCAGGAACGAACTATGGCTACACCTTC
CASSLLPGTNYGYTF
>TRBD2|TRBV30|NA|13|TRBJ2-3
TGTGCCTGGACTAGCGGGAGCACAGATACGCAGTATTTT
CAWTSGSTDTQYF
>NA|TRBV7-2|NA|13|TRBJ2-5
TGTGCCAGCAGCCGAGGAAGGGAAGAGACCCAGTACTTC
CASSRGREETQYF
>TRBD2|TRBV11-2|NA|19|TRBJ2-1
TGTGCCAGCAGCCCGGGGACTAGCGCTCAGATGAGCTCCTACAATGAGCAGTTCTTC
CASSPGTSAQMSSYNEQFF
>NA|TRBV7-8|NA|13|TRBJ2-7
TGTGCCAGCAGCCGGGACACGTTATACGAGCAGTACTTC
CASSRDTLYEQYF
>TRBD1|TRBV19|NA|15|TRBJ1-1
TGTGCCAGTAGTATAGCCGTACAGGGGAGCACTGAAGCTTTCTTT
CASSIAVQGSTEAFF
>NA|TRBV7-9|NA|13|TRBJ2-1
TGTGCCCTAGAGGGGGTTTCCTACAATGAGCAGTTCTTC
CALEGVSYNEQFF
>NA|TRBV19|NA|14|TRBJ2-7
TGTGCCAGTAAAGGGCAGGGAGACGGCTACGAGCAGTACTTC
CASKGQGDGYEQYF
>NA|TRBV5-6|NA|12|TRBJ1-1
TGTGCCAGCAGCTTCGCGGGACGAGGGGCTTTCTTT
CASSFAGRGAFF
>NA|TRBV9|NA|14|TRBJ2-3
TGTGCCAGCAGCGTAGTACCTCGAGGAGATACGCAGTATTTT
CASSVVPRGDTQYF